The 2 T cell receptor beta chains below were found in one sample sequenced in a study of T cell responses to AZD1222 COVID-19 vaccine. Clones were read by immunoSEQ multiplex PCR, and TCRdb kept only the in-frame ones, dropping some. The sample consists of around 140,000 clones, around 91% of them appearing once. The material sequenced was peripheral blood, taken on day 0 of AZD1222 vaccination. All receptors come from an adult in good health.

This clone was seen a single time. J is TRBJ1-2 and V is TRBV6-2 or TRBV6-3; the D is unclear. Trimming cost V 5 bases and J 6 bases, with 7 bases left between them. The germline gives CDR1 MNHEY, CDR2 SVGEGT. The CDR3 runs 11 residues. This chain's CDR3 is CASSDWDGYTF. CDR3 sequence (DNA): TGTGCCAGCAGTGATTGGGATGGCTACACCTTC.

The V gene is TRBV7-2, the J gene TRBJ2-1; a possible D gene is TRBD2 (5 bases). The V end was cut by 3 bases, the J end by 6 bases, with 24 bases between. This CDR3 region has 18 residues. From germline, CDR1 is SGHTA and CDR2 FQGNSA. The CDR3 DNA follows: TGTGCCAGCAGCTTTTTTATGGTTCCCGGGTCGGGGATCAATGAGCAGTTCTTC. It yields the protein CASSFFMVPGSGINEQFF.